The sequence of this T cell receptor beta chain was determined in a study of CD8 T cells in ankylosing spondylitis (dated by TCRdb to the late 2010s). For the study in its entirety: To find TCR variants linked to disease, the study profiled T cell receptor beta repertoires in ankylosing spondylitis patients and healthy donors. The full study cohort comprised around 25 ankylosing spondylitis patients and approximately 100 healthy donors. Peripheral blood samples were taken, and synovial fluid was additionally collected from ankylosing spondylitis patients.

CDR1 SGHRS and CDR2 YFSETQ were looked up in the germline V gene. For this chain, trimming is 3 bases at the V end and 2 bases at the J end, and the number of junction bases without a gene match is 9. The CDR3, cysteine through phenylalanine, is 16 amino acids long. Solely the CDR3 DNA is kept, with 48 bases framed from the first base. The reads were generated on an Illumina HiSeq 2500. Quantitative 5'-RACE with molecular barcodes was used to prepare TCR beta libraries. From the authors' description of their analysis: Disease-linked TCR variants were identified with a new computational method built on a probabilistic model of VDJ rearrangement. The public reads were quality trimmed at Q25 with fastp and then assembled into clones with MiXCR by TCRdb, keeping productive beta chains. Every CDR3 protein is listed once, alongside the most common genes and DNA of its rows. Clone size and V and J calls follow TCRdb, not the original study. The sample table holds some 350,000 distinct CDR3 sequences, of which about 14% were seen once. The ten largest clones represent 1.1% of the sample.

This clonotype has a handful of counts. No antigen is known for it. Base qualities are not recorded, but no much larger clone differs from it by a single base. Summary of the overall study and its limitations: In peripheral blood, the disease-linked clones were found at relatively low frequencies and had a CD8+ phenotype. According to the report, matched synovial fluid samples from ankylosing spondylitis patients were significantly enriched for the disease-linked clones. Some motif variants had previously been reported in the synovial fluid and blood of reactive arthritis patients, which suggests shared mechanisms of disease initiation. Blood from ankylosing spondylitis patients appeared to be characterized by a TCR beta motif composed of 7 to 9 highly homologous amino acid variants.

The sample taken for sequencing was blood, either unsorted or a sorted T cell fraction (not recorded which). The receptor chain draws on TRBV5-1 and TRBJ2-3; 7 nucleotides in the junction match TRBD1. The clonotype originates from a male donor with ankylosing spondylitis or in good health (not recorded which). The CDR3 reads as follows: CASSSSGTAITDTQYF. Read as DNA, the sequence is TGCGCCAGCAGCTCCTCCGGGACAGCCATCACAGATACGCAGTATTTT.